The 2 T cell receptor beta chains below come from one sample, sequenced in a study of blood T cell repertoires in COVID-19. Profiled with immunoSEQ multiplex PCR; TCRdb holds only in-frame clones, not every one. This sample has 310,000 or so clones; about 90% occur once, and the top ten carry 2% to 2.5%. Sequencing was performed on peripheral blood. The receptor source for this set is a woman under 40 who had recovered from COVID-19.

This sequence joins TRBV19 and TRBJ2-2; D might be TRBD2 (6 bases). Deletions cut 7 bases from V and 6 bases from J, with 12 bases between. This CDR3 has 13 residues. Germline lookup yields CDR1 LNHDA and CDR2 SQIVND (reference sequence). This CDR3 reads CASKAGLSGELFF. The CDR3 nucleotides are TGTGCCAGTAAAGCGGGTTTGTCCGGGGAGCTGTTTTTT.

The CDR3 region is CASRSPGQGHGYTF. The CDR3 region has the DNA TGTGCCAGCAGGTCCCCGGGACAGGGGCATGGCTACACCTTC. The chain links TRBV28 to TRBJ1-2, with 10 bases fitting TRBD1. The germline V gene has CDR1 MDHEN and CDR2 SYDVKM. Trimming at V came to 6 bases and at J to 6 bases, leaving 7 bases not matched to a gene. This CDR3 comprises 14 residues.